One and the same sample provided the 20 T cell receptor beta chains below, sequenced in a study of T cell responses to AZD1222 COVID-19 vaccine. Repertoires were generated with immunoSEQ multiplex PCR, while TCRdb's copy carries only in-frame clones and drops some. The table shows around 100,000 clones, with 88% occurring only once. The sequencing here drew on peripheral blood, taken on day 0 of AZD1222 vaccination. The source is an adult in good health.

CDR3 sequence: CASSQDYPGVGYTF. The DNA of the CDR3 is TGTGCCAGCAGCCAAGATTACCCAGGCGTCGGCTACACCTTC. The chain combines TRBV4-2 with TRBJ1-2; D remains ambiguous. Trimming removed 0 bases from V and 8 bases from J, with 13 bases in between. Germline values: CDR1 LGHNA, CDR2 YNFKEQ. The CDR3 runs 14 residues.

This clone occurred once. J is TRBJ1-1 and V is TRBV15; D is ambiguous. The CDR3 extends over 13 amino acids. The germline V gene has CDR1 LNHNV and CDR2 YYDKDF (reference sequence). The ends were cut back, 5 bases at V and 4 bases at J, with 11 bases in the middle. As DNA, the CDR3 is TGTGCCACCAGCGCCCGGTTGGTCACTGAAGCTTTCTTT. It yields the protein CATSARLVTEAFF.

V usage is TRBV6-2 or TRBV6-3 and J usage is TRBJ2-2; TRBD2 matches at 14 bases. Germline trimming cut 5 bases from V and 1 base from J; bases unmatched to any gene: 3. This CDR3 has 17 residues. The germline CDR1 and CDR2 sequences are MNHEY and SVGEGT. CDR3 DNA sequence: TGTGCCAGCAGTCAGGGACTAGCGGGGGTGAACACCGGGGAGCTGTTTTTT. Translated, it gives CASSQGLAGVNTGELFF.

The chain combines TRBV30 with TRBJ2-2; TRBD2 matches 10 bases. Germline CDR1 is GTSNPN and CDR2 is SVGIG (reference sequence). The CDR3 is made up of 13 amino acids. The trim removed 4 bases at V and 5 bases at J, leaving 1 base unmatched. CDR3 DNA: TGTGCCTGGACACTAGCGGGGACCGGGGAGCTGTTTTTT. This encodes CAWTLAGTGELFF.

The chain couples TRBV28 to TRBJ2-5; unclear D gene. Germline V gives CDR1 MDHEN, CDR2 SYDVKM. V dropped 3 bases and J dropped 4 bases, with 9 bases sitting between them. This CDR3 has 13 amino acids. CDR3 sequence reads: CASSFPASETQYF. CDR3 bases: TGTGCCAGCAGTTTCCCGGCCTCAGAGACCCAGTACTTC.

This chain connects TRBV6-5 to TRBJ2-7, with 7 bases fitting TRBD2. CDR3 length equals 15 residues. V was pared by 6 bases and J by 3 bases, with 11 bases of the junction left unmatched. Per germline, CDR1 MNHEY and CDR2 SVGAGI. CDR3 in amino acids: CASSYMNGGDYEQYF. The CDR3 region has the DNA TGTGCCAGCAGCTACATGAATGGGGGGGACTACGAGCAGTACTTC.

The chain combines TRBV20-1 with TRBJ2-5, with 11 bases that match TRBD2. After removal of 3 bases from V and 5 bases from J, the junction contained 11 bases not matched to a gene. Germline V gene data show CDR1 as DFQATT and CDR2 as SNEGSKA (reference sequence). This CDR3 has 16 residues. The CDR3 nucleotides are TGCAGTGCTAGTCCCCTAGCGGGAGGCGGTTTTGAGACCCAGTACTTC. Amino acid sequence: CSASPLAGGGFETQYF.

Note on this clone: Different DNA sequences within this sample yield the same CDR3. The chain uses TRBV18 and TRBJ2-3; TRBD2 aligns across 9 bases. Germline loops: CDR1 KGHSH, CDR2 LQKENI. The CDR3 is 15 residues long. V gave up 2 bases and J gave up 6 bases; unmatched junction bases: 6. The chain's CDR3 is CASSPASGVSDTQYF. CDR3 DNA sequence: TGTGCCAGCTCACCAGCTAGCGGGGTGTCGGATACGCAGTATTTT.

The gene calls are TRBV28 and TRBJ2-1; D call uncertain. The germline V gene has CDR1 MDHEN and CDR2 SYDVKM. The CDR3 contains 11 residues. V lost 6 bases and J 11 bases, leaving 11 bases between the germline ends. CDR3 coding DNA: TGTGCCAGCAGCGGTACTCGGCAGCAGTTCTTC. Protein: CASSGTRQQFF.

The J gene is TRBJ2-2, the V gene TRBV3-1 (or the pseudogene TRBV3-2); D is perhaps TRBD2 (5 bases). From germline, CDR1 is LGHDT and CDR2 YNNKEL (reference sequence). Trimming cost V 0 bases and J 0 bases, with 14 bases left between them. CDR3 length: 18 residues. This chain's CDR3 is CASSQDGGVIANTGELFF. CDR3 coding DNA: TGTGCCAGCAGCCAAGATGGAGGCGTTATAGCGAACACCGGGGAGCTGTTTTTT.

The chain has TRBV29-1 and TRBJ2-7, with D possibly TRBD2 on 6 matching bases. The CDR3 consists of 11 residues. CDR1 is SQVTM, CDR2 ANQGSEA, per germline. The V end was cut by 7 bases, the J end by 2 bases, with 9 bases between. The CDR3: CSARRAYEQYF. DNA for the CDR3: TGCAGCGCTAGGAGGGCCTACGAGCAGTACTTC.

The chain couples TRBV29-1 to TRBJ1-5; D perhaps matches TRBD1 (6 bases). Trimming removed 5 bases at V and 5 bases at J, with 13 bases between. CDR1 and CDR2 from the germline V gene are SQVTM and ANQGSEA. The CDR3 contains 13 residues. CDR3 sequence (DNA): TGCAGCGTTATGCAGGGGCCGGATCAGCCCCAGCATTTT. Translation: CSVMQGPDQPQHF.

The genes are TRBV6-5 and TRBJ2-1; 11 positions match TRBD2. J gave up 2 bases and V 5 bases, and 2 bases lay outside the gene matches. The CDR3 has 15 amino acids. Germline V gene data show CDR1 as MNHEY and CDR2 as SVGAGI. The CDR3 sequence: CASSPTSGTYNEQFF. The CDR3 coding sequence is TGTGCCAGCAGTCCGACTAGCGGGACCTACAATGAGCAGTTCTTC.

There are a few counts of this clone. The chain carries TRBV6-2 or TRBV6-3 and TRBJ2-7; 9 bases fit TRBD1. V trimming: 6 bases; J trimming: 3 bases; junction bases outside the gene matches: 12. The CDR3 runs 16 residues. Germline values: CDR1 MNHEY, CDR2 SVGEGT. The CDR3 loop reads CASSLDTGTGNYEQYF. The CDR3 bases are TGTGCCAGCAGCCTAGACACCGGGACAGGGAACTACGAGCAGTACTTC.

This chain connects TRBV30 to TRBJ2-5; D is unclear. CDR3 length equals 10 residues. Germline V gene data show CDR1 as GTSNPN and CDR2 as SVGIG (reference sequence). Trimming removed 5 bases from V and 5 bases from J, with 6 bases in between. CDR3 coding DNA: TGTGCCTGGGGTAGGGAGACCCAGTACTTC. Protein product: CAWGRETQYF.

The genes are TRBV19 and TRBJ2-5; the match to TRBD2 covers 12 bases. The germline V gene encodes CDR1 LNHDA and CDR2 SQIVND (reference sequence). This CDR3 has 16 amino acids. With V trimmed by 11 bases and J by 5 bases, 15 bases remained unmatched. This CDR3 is CACASGTSGPGETQYF. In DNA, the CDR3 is TGTGCCTGTGCCTCCGGGACTAGCGGGCCGGGGGAGACCCAGTACTTC.

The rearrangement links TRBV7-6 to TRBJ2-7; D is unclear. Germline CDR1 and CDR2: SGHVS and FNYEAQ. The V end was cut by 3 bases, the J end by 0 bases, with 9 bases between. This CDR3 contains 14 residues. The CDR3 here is CASSLGDDSYEQYF. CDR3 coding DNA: TGTGCCAGCAGCTTGGGTGACGACTCCTACGAGCAGTACTTC.

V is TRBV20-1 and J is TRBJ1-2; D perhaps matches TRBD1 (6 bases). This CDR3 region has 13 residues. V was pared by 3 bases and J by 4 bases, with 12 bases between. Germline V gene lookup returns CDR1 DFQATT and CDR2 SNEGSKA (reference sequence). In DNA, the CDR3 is TGCAGTGCTAGTCCGACACAGGGCTATGGCTACACCTTC. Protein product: CSASPTQGYGYTF.

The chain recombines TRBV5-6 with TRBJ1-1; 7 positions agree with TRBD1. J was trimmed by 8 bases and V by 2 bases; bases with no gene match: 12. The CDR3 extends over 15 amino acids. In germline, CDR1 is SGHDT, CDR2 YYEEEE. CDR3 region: CASSLGARTGLEAFF. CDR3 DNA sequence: TGTGCCAGCAGCTTAGGTGCCCGGACAGGACTAGAAGCTTTCTTT.

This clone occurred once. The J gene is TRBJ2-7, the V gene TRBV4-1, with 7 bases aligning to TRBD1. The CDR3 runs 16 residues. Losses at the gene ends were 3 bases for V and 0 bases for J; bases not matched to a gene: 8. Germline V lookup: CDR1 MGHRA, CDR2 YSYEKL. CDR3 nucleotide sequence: TGCGCCAGCAGCCATACTACAGGGGACCCCTCCTACGAGCAGTACTTC. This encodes CASSHTTGDPSYEQYF.